These 30 T cell receptor beta chains share one sample of origin, sequenced in a study of beta chain features in type 1 diabetes. Isolated RNA was reverse transcribed in full, so expressed TCRB transcripts were sequenced. TCRdb's table, derived via immunoSEQ multiplex PCR, lists solely in-frame clones and lacks some. The sample includes over 150,000 clones, 9% to 12% of them seen just once. General study findings and limits: Shortening of TCRB CDR3s, moderate but significant, appeared in all four CD4+ subsets of Type 1 diabetes patients.

The antigens these receptors bind are not known. The sample was central memory CD4+ T cells from blood. The receptors originated from a man aged 25 to 40 with type 1 diabetes.

DNA of the CDR3: TGCAGTGCCGGGTCGAATGAAAAACTGTTTTTT. It specifies CSAGSNEKLFF. This chain uses TRBV20-1 with TRBJ1-4; D call uncertain. The CDR3 consists of 11 residues. In germline, CDR1 is DFQATT, CDR2 SNEGSKA (reference sequence). V lost 6 bases and J lost 5, with 7 bases in between.

V usage is TRBV19 and J usage is TRBJ2-7, with 8 bases aligning to TRBD1. Germline CDR1 reads LNHDA; CDR2 reads SQIVND (reference sequence). The CDR3 contains 15 residues. V shed 0 bases, J shed 3 bases, and the junction held 4 bases outside the gene matches. Here the CDR3 reads CASSIDFGQGYEQYF. The CDR3 DNA sequence: TGTGCCAGTAGTATAGACTTTGGACAGGGCTACGAGCAGTACTTC. The full variable domain, its missing parts supplied by reference TRBV19 and TRBJ2-7, is DGGITQSPKYLFRKEGQNVTLSCEQNLNHDAMYWYRQDPGQGLRLIYYSQIVNDFQKGDIAEGYSVSREKKESFPLTVTSAQKNPTAFYLCASSIDFGQGYEQYFGPGTRLTVT.

This chain joins TRBV2 and TRBJ2-4, with D possibly being TRBD2 (6 bases). Trimming took off 4 bases at V and 8 bases at J, with 18 bases between the two ends. The CDR3 totals 15 residues. Looked up from germline, CDR1 is SNHLY and CDR2 is FYNNEI. CDR3 coding DNA: TGTGCCAGCAGTGTAATCCGGGCGGGGAGCGACATTCAGTACTTC. Residues: CASSVIRAGSDIQYF. Full variable domain (outside the CDR3, taken from reference TRBV2 and TRBJ2-4): EPEVTQTPSHQVTQMGQEVILRCVPISNHLYFYWYRQILGQKVEFLVSFYNNEISEKSEIFDDQFSVERPDGSNFTLKIRSTKLEDSAMYFCASSVIRAGSDIQYFGAGTRLSVL.

This clone came up a few times. The CDR3 region is CAITRAPSSSYNEQFF. CDR3 coding DNA: TGTGCCATAACTAGAGCCCCCTCAAGCTCCTACAATGAGCAGTTCTTC. The J gene is TRBJ2-1, the V gene TRBV10-3; a weak D match, TRBD2 (5 bases). Germline values: CDR1 ENHRY, CDR2 SYGVKD. V lost 9 bases, J lost 0 bases, and 18 bases lay in between. This CDR3 has 16 amino acids.

Remarks on this clone: The junction differs from germline at one of its ends, possibly a read error. This chain links TRBV4-3 with TRBJ1-2; 10 bases agree with TRBD1. This CDR3 region has 17 residues. Germline-derived CDR1 and CDR2 are LGHNA and YSLEER. The CDR3: CASSKEFRGDRGTGYTF. The CDR3 coding sequence is TGCGCCAGCAGCAAAGAGTTTAGGGGGGACAGGGGAACTGGCTACACCTTC.

The genes are TRBV29-1 and TRBJ1-2, with 12 bases that match TRBD1. The CDR3 has 17 amino acids. Germline V CDR1 and CDR2: SQVTM, ANQGSEA. The J segment lost 4 bases and the V segment lost 3 bases, leaving 12 bases of the junction unmatched. This CDR3 reads CSVEALTGQGAVYGYTF. Written as DNA, the CDR3 is TGCAGCGTTGAGGCCCTAACGGGACAGGGGGCCGTCTATGGCTACACCTTC. Using reference TRBV29-1 and TRBJ1-2 for the parts outside the CDR3, the full variable domain is SAVISQKPSRDICQRGTSLTIQCQVDSQVTMMFWYRQQPGQSLTLIATANQGSEATYESGFVIDKFPISRPNLTFSTLTVSNMSPEDSSIYLCSVEALTGQGAVYGYTFGSGTRLTVV.

This clone has just a few counts. The gene calls are TRBV11-2 and TRBJ1-4; the D gene is possibly TRBD1 (5 bases). CDR3 length: 16 amino acids. Germline CDR1 and CDR2: SGHAT and FQNNGV. V lost 2 bases, J lost 0 bases, and 10 bases lay in between. The CDR3 DNA sequence: TGTGCCAGCAGCTTACTCGGGGGTGCAACTAATGAAAAACTGTTTTTT. Translation: CASSLLGGATNEKLFF. Complete variable domain (other parts from reference TRBV11-2 and TRBJ1-4): EAGVAQSPRYKIIEKRQSVAFWCNPISGHATLYWYQQILGQGPKLLIQFQNNGVVDDSQLPKDRFSAERLKGVDSTLKIQPAKLEDSAVYLCASSLLGGATNEKLFFGSGTQLSVL.

This clone was picked up a small number of times. The CDR3 loop is CASSFSAGYKHSYEQYF. DNA of the CDR3: TGTGCCAGCAGTTTTTCAGCGGGATACAAACACTCCTACGAGCAGTACTTC. The chain uses TRBV27 and TRBJ2-7; 7 bases are a match to TRBD2. V lost 3 bases to trimming and J lost 0 bases; unmatched junction nucleotides: 11. CDR3 length: 17 amino acids. Germline CDR1 MNHEY, CDR2 SMNVEV (reference sequence).

The rearrangement uses TRBV5-4 and TRBJ2-1; D perhaps matches TRBD2 (7 bases). This CDR3 contains 16 residues. Germline V gene data show CDR1 as SGHNT and CDR2 as YYREEE (reference sequence). The germline V and J ends were trimmed by 2 bases and 0 bases, with 12 bases remaining between them. CDR3 DNA: TGTGCCAGCAGCTTTGGGGGCGGGAGCTCCTACAATGAGCAGTTCTTC. It translates to CASSFGGGSSYNEQFF.

In this sample, this clone turned up a few times. This chain joins TRBV6-5 and TRBJ1-1; no clear D. Germline CDR1 reads MNHEY; CDR2 reads SVGAGI. The CDR3 extends over 15 amino acids. The V end was cut by 0 bases, the J end by 5 bases, with 13 bases between. CDR3 region: CASSYSRTSDTEAFF. The CDR3 nucleotides read TGTGCCAGCAGTTACTCGAGAACTAGTGATACTGAAGCTTTCTTT.

The V call is TRBV5-4, the J call TRBJ1-2, with 10 positions matching TRBD1. V lost 2 bases, J lost 4 bases, and 5 bases stayed unmatched. The CDR3 is 15 residues long. Germline loops: CDR1 SGHNT, CDR2 YYREEE (reference sequence). CDR3 nucleotide sequence: TGTGCCAGCAGCTTACCGACAGGGGGCGTCTATGGCTACACCTTC. It encodes CASSLPTGGVYGYTF.

Regarding this clone: The junction departs from germline at one end; a sequencing error may be responsible. The genes are TRBV7-2 and TRBJ1-2; no clear D gene. The length of the CDR3 is 14 residues. The V gene's germline CDR1 is SGHTA and CDR2 FQGNSA. CDR3 sequence (DNA): TGTGCCACCAGCCCAAGCGCGCCTAACTATGGCTACACCTTC. Translating it yields CATSPSAPNYGYTF. Full variable domain (remainder filled in from reference TRBV7-2 and TRBJ1-2): GAGVSQSPSNKVTEKGKDVELRCDPISGHTALYWYRQSLGQGLEFLIYFQGNSAPDKSGLPSDRFSAERTGGSVSTLTIQRTQQEDSAVYLCATSPSAPNYGYTFGSGTRLTVV.

In its sample, this clone was seen many times. V gene TRBV27 combines with J gene TRBJ2-3; 7 bases fit TRBD1. Losses at the gene ends were 6 bases for V and 2 bases for J; bases not matched to a gene: 5. This CDR3 contains 14 residues. The germline V gene has CDR1 MNHEY and CDR2 SMNVEV (reference sequence). CDR3 sequence reads: CASRKGQYTDTQYF. The CDR3 nucleotides are TGTGCCAGCAGAAAGGGACAGTACACAGATACGCAGTATTTT.

This clone was seen only a few times. The V and J genes are TRBV2 and TRBJ2-7; D is possibly TRBD1 (5 bases). The CDR3 extends over 14 amino acids. Germline-derived CDR1 and CDR2 are SNHLY and FYNNEI. Trimming pared 1 base from V and 3 bases from J, leaving 10 bases between. This chain's CDR3 is CASSEEGAFYEQYF. The CDR3 DNA sequence: TGTGCCAGCAGTGAAGAAGGGGCTTTCTACGAGCAGTACTTC.

This clone has more than one count but fewer than ten. V and J are TRBV19 and TRBJ2-3, with 12 bases identical to TRBD2. This CDR3 has 18 amino acids. Germline CDR1 LNHDA, CDR2 SQIVND (reference sequence). V lost 3 bases to trimming and J lost 0 bases; unmatched junction nucleotides: 7. As DNA, the CDR3 is TGTGCCAGTAGTATCGGCCTAGCGGGAGGGCCTAGCACAGATACGCAGTATTTT. It is translated as CASSIGLAGGPSTDTQYF.

The sample holds a few counts of this clone. The chain has TRBV28 and TRBJ1-5; D not certain. The germline CDR1 and CDR2 sequences are MDHEN and SYDVKM. Trimming left V 7 bases short and J 4 bases short, with 20 bases between. The CDR3 consists of 16 residues. The CDR3 loop is CASITQEGRKNQPQHF. The CDR3 DNA reads as TGTGCCAGCATAACTCAAGAGGGCAGGAAGAATCAGCCCCAGCATTTT.

This clone was found a few times. Here the CDR3 DNA reads TGTGCCAGCTCATCTAGCGGGGACAATGAGCAGTTCTTC. Protein: CASSSSGDNEQFF. V is TRBV18 and J is TRBJ2-1; 9 nucleotides line up with TRBD2. Germline CDR1 KGHSH, CDR2 LQKENI. Trimming cost V 5 bases and J 5 bases; bases outside gene matches: 1. This CDR3 has 13 residues. The full variable domain, with the rest looked up from reference TRBV18 and TRBJ2-1, is NAGVMQNPRHLVRRRGQEARLRCSPMKGHSHVYWYRQLPEEGLKFMVYLQKENIIDESGMPKERFSAEFPKEGPSILRIQQVVRGDSAAYFCASSSSGDNEQFFGPGTRLTVL.

The chain recombines TRBV5-4 with TRBJ1-1; 8 positions match TRBD1. Germline V gene data show CDR1 as SGHNT and CDR2 as YYREEE (reference sequence). V lost 0 bases, J lost 4 bases, and 2 bases stayed unmatched. This CDR3 comprises 14 residues. The CDR3 DNA reads TGTGCCAGCAGCTTGGTACAGGGGGGCACTGAAGCTTTCTTT. As protein: CASSLVQGGTEAFF. Full variable domain (missing parts from reference TRBV5-4 and TRBJ1-1): ETGVTQSPTHLIKTRGQQVTLRCSSQSGHNTVSWYQQALGQGPQFIFQYYREEENGRGNFPPRFSGLQFPNYSSELNVNALELDDSALYLCASSLVQGGTEAFFGQGTRLTVV.

This clone has just a few counts. The CDR3 is CASSLSLTGERGYTF. DNA for the CDR3: TGTGCCAGCAGTTTATCTTTGACAGGGGAACGTGGCTACACCTTC. The V gene is TRBV27, the J gene TRBJ1-2; 8 bases fit TRBD1. This CDR3 has 15 amino acids. Looked up from germline, CDR1 is MNHEY and CDR2 is SMNVEV (reference sequence). The V gene end was trimmed by 0 bases and the J gene end by 7 bases; junction bases not matched to a gene: 7.

The V gene is TRBV4-2, the J gene TRBJ2-1; 7 nucleotides align to TRBD2. V lost 0 bases, J lost 7 bases, and 9 bases stayed unmatched. The CDR3 runs 16 residues. Germline CDR1 reads LGHNA; CDR2 reads YNFKEQ. CDR3 loop: CASSQESWSGANEQFF. The CDR3 nucleotides are TGTGCCAGCAGCCAAGAAAGTTGGAGCGGGGCAAATGAGCAGTTCTTC.

This chain joins TRBV5-1 and TRBJ2-7; TRBD2 might be the D (6 bases). Per the germline V gene, CDR1 is SGHRS and CDR2 is YFSETQ. V lost 4 bases and J 2 bases, leaving 16 bases between the germline ends. CDR3 length: 15 residues. CDR3 in amino acids: CASSPRVAEAYEQYF. CDR3 DNA: TGCGCCAGCAGCCCGCGTGTAGCGGAGGCCTACGAGCAGTACTTC. The full variable domain, with the rest looked up from reference TRBV5-1 and TRBJ2-7, is KAGVTQTPRYLIKTRGQQVTLSCSPISGHRSVSWYQQTPGQGLQFLFEYFSETQRNKGNFPGRFSGRQFSNSRSEMNVSTLELGDSALYLCASSPRVAEAYEQYFGPGTRLTVT.

At least ten counts were recorded for this clone. V is TRBV13 and J is TRBJ2-7, with 9 bases that match TRBD2. The CDR3 sequence is 17 residues long. Germline assignment: CDR1 PRHDT and CDR2 FYEKMQ (reference sequence). J was trimmed by 5 bases and V by 4 bases; bases with no gene match: 15. The CDR3 nucleotides read TGTGCCAGCAGCTACCAAAGAGCGGGAGGTGTTTTAGACGAGCAGTACTTC. Its translation is CASSYQRAGGVLDEQYF.

The chain joins TRBV11-2 to TRBJ2-1; possibly TRBD2 for D (5 bases). There are 17 residues in the CDR3. The germline V gene encodes CDR1 SGHAT and CDR2 FQNNGV. Trimming took 0 bases from V and 0 from J, leaving 12 bases between them. CDR3 sequence (DNA): TGTGCCAGCAGCTTAGAGGTTAGCGCGAACTCCTACAATGAGCAGTTCTTC. Amino acid sequence: CASSLEVSANSYNEQFF.

The chain uses TRBV28 and TRBJ1-3; 8 nucleotides align to TRBD1. This CDR3 contains 15 residues. Germline CDR1 and CDR2: MDHEN and SYDVKM. V lost 6 bases and J lost 4; bases outside the gene matches: 8. The CDR3 loop is CASRTFGQGGNTIYF. The DNA of the CDR3 is TGTGCCAGCAGGACTTTTGGACAGGGAGGAAACACCATATATTTT.

V and J are TRBV7-2 and TRBJ2-1; 7 nucleotides align to TRBD2. Germline CDR1 and CDR2: SGHTA and FQGNSA. With V trimmed by 1 base and J by 4 bases, 7 bases remained unmatched. The length of the CDR3 is 16 residues. The CDR3 sequence: CASSLVGGGRYNEQFF. Here the CDR3 DNA reads TGTGCCAGCAGCTTAGTGGGGGGAGGGCGATACAATGAGCAGTTCTTC.

The chain recombines TRBV7-9 with TRBJ1-1; possibly TRBD1 for D (6 bases). Germline V gene lookup returns CDR1 SEHNR and CDR2 FQNEAQ (reference sequence). Trimming shortened V by 4 bases and J by 7 bases, and 10 bases separated the two germline ends. The CDR3 consists of 12 residues. CDR3 nucleotide sequence: TGTGCCAGCAGCTACCAGACAGGTGAAGCTTTCTTT. It is translated as CASSYQTGEAFF.

This clone was seen many times. The V gene is TRBV5-1, the J gene TRBJ2-1; TRBD1 might be the D (6 bases). Germline V CDR1 and CDR2: SGHRS, YFSETQ. Trimming took 0 bases from V and 3 from J, leaving 13 bases between them. This CDR3 has 16 amino acids. CDR3 nucleotide sequence: TGCGCCAGCAGCTTGGCCCCAACAGGGAGCTACAATGAGCAGTTCTTC. Its protein product is CASSLAPTGSYNEQFF.

This clone was counted only a few times. Other DNA sequences from this sample encode an identical CDR3 as well. The chain has TRBV9 and TRBJ2-5; D is ambiguous. This CDR3 spans 13 amino acids. V was clipped by 0 bases and J by 2 bases, with 5 bases between them. Germline values: CDR1 SGDLS, CDR2 YYNGEE. As DNA, the CDR3 is TGTGCCAGCAGCGTAGGAGTTCAAGAGACCCAGTACTTC. Its translation is CASSVGVQETQYF.

This chain uses TRBV14 with TRBJ2-4; TRBD2 is a possible D gene (6 bases). The germline V gene encodes CDR1 SGHDN and CDR2 FVKESK. V was cut by 4 bases and J by 1 base, with 17 bases left in between. CDR3 size: 17 residues. CDR3 sequence reads: CASSLPAGIVAKNIQYF. CDR3 DNA sequence: TGTGCCAGCAGCCTCCCGGCGGGGATTGTGGCCAAAAACATTCAGTACTTC. Drawing the rest from reference TRBV14 and TRBJ2-4, the complete variable domain is EAGVTQFPSHSVIEKGQTVTLRCDPISGHDNLYWYRRVMGKEIKFLLHFVKESKQDESGMPNNRFLAERTGGTYSTLKVQPAELEDSGVYFCASSLPAGIVAKNIQYFGAGTRLSVL.

Only a few counts were recorded for this clone. The genes are TRBV28 and TRBJ1-1, with 7 nucleotides matching TRBD1. Germline V gene data show CDR1 as MDHEN and CDR2 as SYDVKM. V dropped 6 bases and J dropped 6; count of bases not matched to a gene: 13. The CDR3 totals 15 residues. The CDR3 DNA sequence: TGTGCCAGCAGCCCAAGCAGGGGGACGGGGGCTGAAGCTTTCTTT. Translation gives CASSPSRGTGAEAFF. Full variable domain (rest looked up from reference TRBV28 and TRBJ1-1): DVKVTQSSRYLVKRTGEKVFLECVQDMDHENMFWYRQDPGLGLRLIYFSYDVKMKEKGDIPEGYSVSREKKERFSLILESASTNQTSMYLCASSPSRGTGAEAFFGQGTRLTVV.